This TCR beta chain was recorded in a study of identical twins (dated by TCRdb to 2016 to 2017). Context from the whole study: To test whether fetal clonotypes persist, this study deep-sequenced TCR alpha and beta repertoires from monozygotic twins, from unrelated adults of various ages, and from cord blood. To rule out contamination, the twin experiments were replicated at different times with different library preparation protocols.

The research as a whole found: Because the same donors could not be followed over many years, the conclusions depended on cross-sectional statistical analysis. Recombination models systematically underestimated out-of-frame TCR alpha sharing in monozygotic twins but agreed with sharing between unrelated individuals. The excess sharing between twins in beta out-of-frame sequences was weaker because fewer shared sequences reduced the signal-to-noise ratio. Zero-insertion analyses could be partly confounded by invariant T cells such as MAIT and iNKT, though diverse VJ usage argued against such confounding for most clonotypes. Abundant cord blood beta clonotypes carried fewer insertions; young adult naive repertoires showed a weaker similar trend, while memory repertoires showed none. Compared with coincidental sharing between unrelated individuals, an excess of low generation-probability sequences was observed among out-of-frame TCR alpha sequences shared between twins.

Every donor in the study was a healthy Caucasian. The twin cohort consisted of three pairs of female monozygotic twins, all aged roughly 18 to 30 years. Using Miltenyi CD45RO+ enrichment and human naive T-cell isolation kits, memory (CD45RO+) and naive T cells were isolated from PBMC. V sheds 1 base and J sheds 2 bases, leaving 9 bases between their ends. From a lookup of the germline V gene (reference sequence), CDR1 and CDR2 are DFQATT and SNEGSKA. From the cysteine up to the valine, the CDR3 has a length of 13 residues. Just CDR3 DNA is preserved here, 39 bases in frame from base 1. In its sample, this clonotype was seen many times. There is no known antigen for this receptor. Per-base qualities were not stored, and no clone one base away is much larger. The method was 5' RACE. Sequencing instrument: Illumina HiSeq 2000. A universal primer binding site was introduced by template switching, and a unique molecular identifier was present in the final cDNA, enabling accurate counting of TCR cDNA molecules. Specific primers in the conserved constant-segment region were used to synthesize first-strand cDNA for TCR alpha and beta chains. To control for contamination, each cDNA library was double barcoded with a SMART-Mk sample barcode plus Illumina barcodes. TruSeq adapter sequences, together with Illumina sample barcodes, were added in two successive PCR steps. Sequencing of the TCR alpha and beta cDNA libraries was done on the Illumina HiSeq platform using custom primers. As for the original processing: MiGEC was used to process raw reads and extract unique molecular identifiers, and MiXCR was used to find CDR3 positions. For each individual, recombination models were inferred using an EM algorithm with the repgenHMM and IGoR tools. The tcR package in R was used for shared clonotype analysis, with sharing normalized by the product of cloneset sizes. To study raw recombination without the effects of thymic and clonal selection, out-of-frame nonproductive sequences were analyzed. TCRdb took the public reads, trimmed them with fastp at Q25, ran MiXCR for clone calling and kept in-frame beta chains. When rows share a CDR3 protein, they turn into one entry using the most common DNA and genes. The V and J calls and clone size come from TCRdb's table, not from the authors' own analysis. Present in this sample are around 280,000 distinct CDR3 sequences, 6.5% to 9.5% of which were seen just once. Of the sample, over 2% is held by the ten largest clones.

The sample also formed part of further work on yellow fever vaccine responses in identical twins. Taken from the second paper: The authors reported that the T cell response to vaccination in identical twins appeared partly convergent and partly personalized. Focusing on identical twins, the study followed the T cell clones that responded to the vaccine, and did so with precision.

Sequenced material: memory (CD45RO+) T cells sorted from blood. This specimen's cell subset or site label, interpreted: CD45RO+ enriched T cells. The chain was built from TRBV20-1 and TRBJ2-7; the D gene lacks a confident call. This receptor was taken from a woman between 18 and 29 years old in good health. The CDR3 reads as follows: CSARGVVTYEQYV. The DNA sequence is TGCAGTGCTAGAGGGGTAGTCACCTACGAGCAGTACGTC.